This TCR beta chain was identified during a study of cytomegalovirus exposure and HLA in healthy donors. Study outcomes and limitations: In a later analysis, an Asian-associated ancestry cluster reportedly showed fewer N-insertions than the approximately 700-donor mean.

Both 60 Vbeta primers and 13 Jbeta primers went into the PCR. The authors' processing: Approximately 11 million of the roughly 80 million unique TCR beta chains counted in a later analysis were shared. TCRdb keeps only in-frame clones here, not all; method: immunoSEQ multiplex PCR. V and J calls and clone size follow that table, whereas D and trimming were derived from the DNA. The repertoire includes some 250,000 clones, 82% of them detected once, and around 5.7% sits in the top ten. Germline lookup yields CDR1 SGHNT and CDR2 YYREEE (reference sequence). The CDR3 runs to 15 residues. V was cut by 0 bases and J by 2 bases, with 11 bases left in between. On this clone: Its specificity is not known. This CDR3 is also generated by other DNA sequences in the sample.

This receptor was identified in a woman aged 40-49 years in good health and CMV-seropositive. The rearrangement uses TRBV5-4 and TRBJ2-5; D might be TRBD1 (6 bases). The sequencing sample was made of PBMCs. The CDR3 DNA is TGTGCCAGCAGCTTGGTAGGGCAGGGGCAAGAGACCCAGTACTTC. Its protein is CASSLVGQGQETQYF.